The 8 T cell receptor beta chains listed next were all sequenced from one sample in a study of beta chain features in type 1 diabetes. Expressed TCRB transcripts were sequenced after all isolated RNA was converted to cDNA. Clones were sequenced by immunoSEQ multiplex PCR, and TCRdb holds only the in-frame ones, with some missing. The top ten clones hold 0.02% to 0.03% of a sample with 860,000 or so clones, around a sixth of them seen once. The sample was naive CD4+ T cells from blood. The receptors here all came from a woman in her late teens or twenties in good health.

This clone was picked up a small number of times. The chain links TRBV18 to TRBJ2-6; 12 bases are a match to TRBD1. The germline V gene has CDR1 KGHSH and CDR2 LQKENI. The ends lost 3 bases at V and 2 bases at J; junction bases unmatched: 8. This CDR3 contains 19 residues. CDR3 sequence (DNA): TGTGCCAGCTCACCCGCGACCGGGACAGGGGGCCCTGGGGCCAACGTCCTGACTTTC. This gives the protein CASSPATGTGGPGANVLTF.

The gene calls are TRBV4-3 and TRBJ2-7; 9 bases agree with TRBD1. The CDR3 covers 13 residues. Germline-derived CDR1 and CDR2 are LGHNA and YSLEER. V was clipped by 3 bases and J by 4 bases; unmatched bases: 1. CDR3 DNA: TGCGCCAGCAGCCACGGACAGGGGTACGAGCAGTACTTC. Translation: CASSHGQGYEQYF.

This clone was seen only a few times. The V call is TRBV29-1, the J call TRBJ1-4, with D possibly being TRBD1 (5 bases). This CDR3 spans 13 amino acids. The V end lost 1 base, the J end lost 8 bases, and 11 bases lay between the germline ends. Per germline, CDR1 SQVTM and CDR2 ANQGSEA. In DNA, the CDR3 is TGCAGCGTTGAAGGGCAGGGAAGAGAAAAACTGTTTTTT. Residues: CSVEGQGREKLFF.

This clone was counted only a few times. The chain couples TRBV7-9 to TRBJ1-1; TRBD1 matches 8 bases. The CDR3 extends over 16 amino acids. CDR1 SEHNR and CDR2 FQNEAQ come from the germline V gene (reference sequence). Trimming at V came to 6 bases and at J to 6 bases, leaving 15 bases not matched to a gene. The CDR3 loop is CASSNLAGQGFAEAFF. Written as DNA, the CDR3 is TGTGCCAGCAGTAACCTGGCCGGACAGGGTTTTGCTGAAGCTTTCTTT.

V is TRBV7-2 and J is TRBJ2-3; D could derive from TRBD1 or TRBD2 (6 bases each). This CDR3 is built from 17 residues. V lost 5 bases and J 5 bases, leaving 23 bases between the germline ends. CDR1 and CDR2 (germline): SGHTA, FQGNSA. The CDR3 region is CASSNRGLSTRRDTQYF. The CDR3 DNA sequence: TGTGCCAGCAGCAACCGGGGGCTATCAACTAGACGAGATACGCAGTATTTT.

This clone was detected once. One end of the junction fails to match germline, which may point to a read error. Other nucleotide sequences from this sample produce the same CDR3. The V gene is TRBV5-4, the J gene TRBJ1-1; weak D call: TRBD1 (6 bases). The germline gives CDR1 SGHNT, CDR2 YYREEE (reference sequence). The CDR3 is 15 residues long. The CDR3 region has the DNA TGTGCCAGCAGCCCTCTACAGGGAATGAACACTGAAGCTTTTTTT. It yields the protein CASSPLQGMNTEAFF.

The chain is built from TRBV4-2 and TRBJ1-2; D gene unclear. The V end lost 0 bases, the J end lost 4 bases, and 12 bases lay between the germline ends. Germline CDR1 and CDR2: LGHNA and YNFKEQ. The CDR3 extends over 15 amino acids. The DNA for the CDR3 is TGTGCCAGCAGCCAAGATCGTGACACCCTCTATGGCTACACCTTC. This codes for CASSQDRDTLYGYTF.

The CDR3 reads CASSQTREETQYF. The CDR3 DNA follows: TGTGCCAGCAGCCAGACCAGGGAAGAGACCCAGTACTTC. The genes are TRBV7-2 and TRBJ2-5; tentative D call: TRBD1 (5 bases). Germline V gene sequence: CDR1 SGHTA, CDR2 FQGNSA. The CDR3 loop spans 13 amino acids. V lost 5 bases and J lost 3, with 10 bases in between.